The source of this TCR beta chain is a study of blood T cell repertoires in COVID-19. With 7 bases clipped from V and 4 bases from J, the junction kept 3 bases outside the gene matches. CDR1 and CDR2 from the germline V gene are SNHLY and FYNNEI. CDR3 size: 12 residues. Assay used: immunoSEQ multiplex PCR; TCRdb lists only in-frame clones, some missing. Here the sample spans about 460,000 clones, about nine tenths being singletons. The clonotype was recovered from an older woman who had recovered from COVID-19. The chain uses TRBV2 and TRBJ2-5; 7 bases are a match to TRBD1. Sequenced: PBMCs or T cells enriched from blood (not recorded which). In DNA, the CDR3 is TGTGCCAGCAAGGGGGCGGGAGAGACCCAGTACTTC. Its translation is CASKGAGETQYF.